What follows are 12 T cell receptor beta chains derived from one specimen sequenced in a study of blood T cell repertoires in COVID-19. Assay used: immunoSEQ multiplex PCR; TCRdb lists only in-frame clones, some missing. The top ten hold around 16% of the sample, which has about 100,000 clones, approximately 87% seen once. The sample was peripheral blood. Receptors were obtained from a middle-aged man with acute or convalescent COVID-19.

The rearrangement joins TRBV7-8 to TRBJ1-5; maybe TRBD1 (5 bases). V lost 1 base and J 7 bases, leaving 14 bases between the germline ends. This CDR3 region has 15 residues. Germline V lookup: CDR1 SGHVS, CDR2 FQNEAQ. The CDR3 sequence: CASSLGFQGGQPQHF. In DNA, the CDR3 is TGTGCCAGCAGCTTAGGCTTTCAGGGAGGCCAGCCCCAGCATTTT. The variable domain in full, with the rest retrieved from reference TRBV7-8 and TRBJ1-5, is GAGVSQSPRYKVAKRGQDVALRCDPISGHVSLFWYQQALGQGPEFLTYFQNEAQLDKSGLPSDRFFAERPEGSVSTLKIQRTQQEDSAVYLCASSLGFQGGQPQHFGDGTRLSIL.

The V gene is TRBV28, the J gene TRBJ2-2; possible D gene TRBD2, 6 bases. The length of the CDR3 is 13 residues. Trimming removed 9 bases at V and 0 bases at J, with 8 bases between. Per germline, CDR1 MDHEN and CDR2 SYDVKM. CDR3 sequence reads: CASAGSNTGELFF. The CDR3 DNA follows: TGTGCCAGTGCGGGGTCGAACACCGGGGAGCTGTTTTTT. Based on the CDR3 plus reference TRBV28 and TRBJ2-2, the full variable domain is DVKVTQSSRYLVKRTGEKVFLECVQDMDHENMFWYRQDPGLGLRLIYFSYDVKMKEKGDIPEGYSVSREKKERFSLILESASTNQTSMYLCASAGSNTGELFFGEGSRLTVL.

For this clone: The sample carries other DNA sequences with the same CDR3. J is TRBJ1-2 and V is TRBV6-1, with 7 bases matching TRBD1. The CDR3 sequence is 15 residues long. Germline V lookup: CDR1 MNHNS, CDR2 SASEGT. With 0 bases clipped from V and 2 bases from J, the junction kept 3 bases outside the gene matches. The CDR3 is CASSEAGTANYGYTF. CDR3 coding DNA: TGTGCCAGCAGTGAAGCTGGGACAGCGAACTATGGCTACACCTTC.

The chain combines TRBV5-6 with TRBJ2-5; possibly TRBD1 for D (7 bases). V was pared by 0 bases and J by 4 bases, with 13 bases between. The CDR3 consists of 15 residues. Germline loops: CDR1 SGHDT, CDR2 YYEEEE. The CDR3: CASSLVRGARETQYF. CDR3 bases: TGTGCCAGCAGCTTGGTCAGGGGGGCGCGAGAGACCCAGTACTTC.

This clone appeared once. The rearrangement joins TRBV5-5 to TRBJ1-4, with 10 bases that match TRBD1. V was pared by 5 bases and J by 3 bases, with 7 bases of the junction left unmatched. Germline V lookup: CDR1 SGHKS, CDR2 YYEKEE (reference sequence). There are 16 residues in the CDR3. CDR3 residues: CASRIGTGVPNEKLFF. For the CDR3, the DNA is TGTGCCAGCAGAATCGGGACAGGGGTTCCTAATGAAAAACTGTTTTTT.

The chain combines TRBV6-5 with TRBJ2-1; weak D call: TRBD2 (5 bases). Germline V gives CDR1 MNHEY, CDR2 SVGAGI. V was shortened by 0 bases and J by 6 bases, with 9 bases between the two germline ends. This CDR3 is built from 14 residues. CDR3 residues: CASSYSLAGNEQFF. The CDR3 DNA reads TGTGCCAGCAGTTACTCCCTAGCCGGCAATGAGCAGTTCTTC.

The chain joins TRBV7-2 to TRBJ2-7; TRBD1 matches at 9 bases. The CDR3 is made up of 14 amino acids. Germline loops: CDR1 SGHTA, CDR2 FQGNSA. J was trimmed by 3 bases and V by 6 bases; bases with no gene match: 6. The CDR3 is CASSSRTGVYEQYF. In DNA, the CDR3 is TGTGCCAGCAGTTCCCGGACAGGGGTCTACGAGCAGTACTTC.

The chain uses TRBV18 and TRBJ2-5; 8 bases align to TRBD1. The CDR3 sequence is 15 residues long. CDR1 is KGHSH and CDR2 is LQKENI in the germline V gene. V shed 6 bases, J shed 1 base, and the junction held 7 bases outside the gene matches. DNA for the CDR3: TGTGCCAGCTCGCTGGGACAGGCGATCCAAGAGACCCAGTACTTC. Protein product: CASSLGQAIQETQYF.

This sequence joins TRBV3-1 (or the pseudogene TRBV3-2) and TRBJ2-1; 11 nucleotides line up with TRBD2. With 0 bases clipped from V and 7 bases from J, the junction kept 5 bases outside the gene matches. The CDR3 runs 16 residues. Germline assignment: CDR1 LGHDT and CDR2 YNNKEL (reference sequence). Written as DNA, the CDR3 is TGTGCCAGCAGCCAAGAAGAGACTAGCGGGAAAAATGAGCAGTTCTTC. Its protein product is CASSQEETSGKNEQFF.

The chain couples TRBV13 to TRBJ1-5; TRBD1 aligns across 11 bases. CDR1 and CDR2 from the germline V gene are PRHDT and FYEKMQ (reference sequence). There are 15 residues in the CDR3. The junction had 6 bases not matched to a gene; V was cut back by 5 bases and J by 6 bases. The CDR3: CASSADRGRRQPQHF. The CDR3 bases are TGTGCCAGCAGCGCGGACAGGGGGCGTCGTCAGCCCCAGCATTTT.

The genes are TRBV29-1 and TRBJ1-2; TRBD1 is a possible D gene (5 bases). The V and J ends lost 6 bases and 6 bases respectively, with 11 bases between them. Germline CDR1 SQVTM, CDR2 ANQGSEA. The CDR3 length is 11 residues. CDR3 coding DNA: TGCAGCGTGGCGGGGCTGGATGGCTACACCTTC. Translated: CSVAGLDGYTF.

This chain links TRBV5-1 with TRBJ2-7; 7 positions match TRBD1. The junction had 6 bases not matched to a gene; V was cut back by 5 bases and J by 1 base. This CDR3 comprises 14 residues. CDR1 and CDR2 (germline): SGHRS, YFSETQ. The CDR3 loop is CASRLGQDSYEQYF. DNA for the CDR3: TGCGCCAGCAGGCTTGGACAGGATTCCTACGAGCAGTACTTC.